This T cell receptor beta chain stems from a study of cytomegalovirus exposure and HLA in healthy donors listed by TCRdb under 2017. About the full investigation: An earlier analysis of 587 of the donors reported approximately 270 Gb of sequence data and 117 million unique TCR beta sequences from about 180 million T cells. An early release covering 550 to 650 HLA-typed donors comprised approximately 290 gigabases of sequencing data and tens of millions of unique TCR sequences. Of the 350 to 400 genotyped donors, about 80% fell in the genetic ancestry cluster associated with self-reported Caucasian donors. The study was designed to test whether signatures of past pathogen exposure could be identified by cataloging public T cell receptors. The study used immunosequencing to profile the T cell repertoires of about 670 subjects and linked those repertoires to cytomegalovirus serostatus. Besides the first cohort of approximately 710 subjects, a separate validation cohort made up of 120 different subjects was used. To predict cytomegalovirus infection status, the study combined high-throughput TCR immunosequencing, statistical association of individual TCRs with disease status, and machine learning. A later analysis re-examined previously published TCR beta repertoires from over 500 donors and added high-resolution HLA genotyping to investigate patterns of TCR occurrence. The later analysis used no new phenotypic data to find candidate immune exposures, relying instead on TCR beta sequences and their occurrence across donors. An earlier analysis of approximately 500 of the donors applied high-throughput TCR beta sequencing to assess whether each TCR beta V gene segment acted as functional or pseudogenic. Donor age, sex, ethnicity and CMV serostatus were collected together with the repertoire data. In a later genetic analysis, genome-wide SNP genotypes for about 55% of the 666 donors were used, and that subset was treated as a discovery cohort. All discovery cohort repertoires had been generated on a single sequencing platform. Both class I and class II loci were covered by HLA typing, at four-digit resolution. Typing coverage differed by locus: A, B, C, DRB1 and DQB1 were typed in about 629-640 donors, DQA1 in 500 to 550, DPA1 in roughly 590, and DPB1 in around 440. Because of strong linkage in the cohort, a handful of DR-DQ haplotypes were treated as single units for association and clustering. On average, around 200,000 unique TCR beta nucleotide sequences were sequenced per donor among a few hundred genotyped donors of the cohort, with roughly 18% of those sequences being non-productive.

About this clone: This clone's antigen is unknown. Within one base of it there is no much larger clone, and no base qualities were kept.

Overall study results and their limits: The cohort was sequenced for TCR beta chains only, and without alpha or paired-chain data the features that could be detected were limited. In a later genetic analysis, a missense DCLRE1C variant was associated with V-gene and J-gene trimming of TCR beta chains, and the association was replicated in an independent cohort. Assigning TCR associations to individual alleles was difficult when HLA alleles, especially DR and DQ, strongly co-occurred. Some 16 rarely observed V segments, including chromosome 9 orphons, were excluded from the earlier analysis of a few hundred of the donors because counts were too low. In a later analysis, the rate of TCR association differed among HLA loci, with DRB1 alleles having the most associated TCRs and HLA-C alleles having the fewest. Because some donors lacked HLA typing at each locus, the association tests relied only on the typed subset. Broadly in line with IMGT annotations, most TCR beta V segments showed up in productive rearrangements about 90% or about 30% of the time in an earlier analysis of approximately 600 of the donors. According to a later analysis, parvovirus B19, influenza, CMV and Epstein-Barr virus appeared linked to several top co-occurrence clusters. The sequencing pipeline was judged likely to have produced a cluster of highly shared sequence variants as a technical artifact. In both the original and validation cohorts, the classifier was reported to diagnose cytomegalovirus status with high specificity and sensitivity. A later analysis found that HLA-associated TCR beta chains were more clonally expanded and had lower generation probabilities than equally common non-associated chains. Immune exposure information for the cohort was limited to CMV serostatus. The study listed around 160 TCR beta chains as associated with cytomegalovirus. Most TCR sequences were seen in very few donors, while some public TCRs were found in many individuals. In vitro tests confirmed that a few of the cytomegalovirus-associated TCR beta chains recognize cytomegalovirus antigens. In a later analysis, about 17,000 TCR beta sequences were associated with specific HLA alleles at a false discovery rate of 0.05. The authors suggested that the approach could potentially be extended to other disease states and immunological phenotypes. Sequencing depth was assumed to be roughly uniform across donors in the presence/absence analyses, though that assumption may not hold. A further reported finding was that TCR beta sequences accurately predicted the HLA-A and HLA-B alleles for most subjects in the first cohort. A later analysis found that most CMV-associated TCR beta chains appeared HLA-restricted, with HLA associations seemingly driven largely by CMV exposure. Compared with the approximately 700-donor mean, donors in an Asian-associated ancestry cluster had fewer N-insertions in productive TCRs, according to a later genetic analysis. Correlated functional status among segregating V segments might reflect linkage disequilibrium, but an unknown experimental factor could not be ruled out.

Libraries were constructed by the immunoSEQ multiplex PCR assay. A mixture of 60 forward primers for TCR Vbeta segments and 13 reverse primers for TCR Jbeta segments was used in the multiplex PCR. A multiplex PCR assay on genomic DNA amplified the CDR3 region of rearranged TCR beta genes. The amplified TCR beta libraries were sequenced on the Illumina HiSeq System as 87-base-pair reads. From the authors' description of their analysis: A later analysis tallied 70 million to 100 million unique TCR beta chains across the 650 to 750 repertoires, and about 12 million of those chains were shared by two or more donors. Raw reads were error-corrected and collapsed into unique sequences by a nearest-neighbor algorithm in which closely related sequences were merged to remove PCR and sequencing errors. To assign V, D and J gene segments, CDR3 sequences were aligned to IMGT reference sequences. For a sequence to be retained, a match of at least six nucleotides was required to both a V gene segment and a J gene segment. A rearrangement counted as productive if the CDR3 had no stop codons and remained in frame with V and J, and every other rearrangement counted as non-productive. Following IMGT convention, CDR3 was defined as the stretch from the second conserved V-encoded cysteine to the conserved J-encoded phenylalanine. The earlier analysis of some 550 of the donors excluded any sequence lacking an unambiguous match to a single V gene segment. In an earlier analysis of roughly 500 of the donors, V segments were called functional above 56.7% productive rearrangements and were called segregating when the between-donor standard deviation exceeded 5%. A statistical classification framework was built for diagnosing cytomegalovirus status from the catalog of TCR beta chain sequences. In a later analysis, V and J genes were assigned by comparing TCR nucleotide sequences against IMGT/GENE-DB human TR gene sequences. Using the TCRdist pipeline, a later analysis assigned CDR3 sequences along with most-parsimonious VDJ recombination scenarios. In a later analysis, each TCR beta chain was defined by its CDR3 amino acid sequence together with its V-gene family, and reads without a unique V-gene family were excluded. As a way to deal with suspected cross-contamination and a sequencing artifact, a later analysis dropped approximately 590 nucleotide sequences that were highly shared and had low generation probability. In a later analysis, a clonal expansion index for each public chain was calculated from normalized within-repertoire ranks of inferred template counts. Generation probabilities in a later analysis came from a VDJ recombination model fitted to out-of-frame rearrangements, and those results were checked against IGoR. A later analysis scored TCR-TCR, TCR-HLA and TCR-CMV co-occurrence with hypergeometric tests, applying a repertoire-size bias correction to TCR pairs. A later analysis estimated false discovery rates by permuting HLA or CMV assignments 20 times. In a later analysis, co-occurring TCRs were grouped with DBSCAN, and TCRdist sequence similarity was added when clustering was performed within HLA-allele-positive subsets. For co-occurrence clustering, repertoires with fewer than 30,000 or more than 120,000 public chains were excluded, along with about five repertoires with anomalous nucleotide sharing. The clones in this table, taken by TCRdb from immuneACCESS, are in-frame only. Not every clone is retained; where verified, under half of the shortfall comes from an unresolved V gene, and the cause of the rest is unknown. V and J calls and clone size are as listed in that table; D and trimming were resolved from the DNA. This sample has more than 100,000 clones in its table, and 80% of those were observed once. In total, the top ten clones hold approximately 0.22% of the sample.

The cohort was made up of around 720 healthy bone marrow donors. At the time of sampling, all cohort members were nominally healthy, though unrecorded immune exposures were likely present. The donor tested CMV seronegative and was one of the 352 seronegative cohort members. Every donor gave a peripheral blood sample, and the peripheral blood mononuclear cells from that sample were used for TCR beta sequencing. Genomic DNA was extracted from the blood cell samples with the Qiagen DNeasy Blood Extraction Kit. The sample comprised PBMCs. The sequence was collected from a man aged 50-59 years in good health and CMV-seronegative.

The DNA sequence is TGTGCCAGCAGCTTGGGGTGGGACAGGACACTAAGGACCGGGGAGCTGTTTTTT. Translated, this is CASSLGWDRTLRTGELFF. This sequence uses TRBV7-2 and TRBJ2-2, with 8 middle bases fitting TRBD1. V is cut back by 3 bases and J by 5 bases, with 14 bases in the junction unmatched. Per the germline V gene, SGHTA is the CDR1 and FQGNSA is the CDR2. The CDR3 has 18 amino acids, counting the end cysteine and phenylalanine. CDR3 DNA only is kept here, 54 bases in frame from base 1.